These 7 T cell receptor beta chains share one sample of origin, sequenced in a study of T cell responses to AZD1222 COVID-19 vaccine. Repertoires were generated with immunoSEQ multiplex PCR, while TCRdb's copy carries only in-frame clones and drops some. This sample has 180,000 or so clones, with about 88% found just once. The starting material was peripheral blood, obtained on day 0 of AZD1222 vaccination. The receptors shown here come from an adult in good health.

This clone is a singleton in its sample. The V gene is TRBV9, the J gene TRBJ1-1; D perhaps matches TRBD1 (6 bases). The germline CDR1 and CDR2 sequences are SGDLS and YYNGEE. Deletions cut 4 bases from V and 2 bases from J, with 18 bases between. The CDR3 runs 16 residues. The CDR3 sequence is CASSREAGGGNTEAFF. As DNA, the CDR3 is TGTGCCAGCAGCAGAGAGGCTGGTGGGGGCAACACTGAAGCTTTCTTT.

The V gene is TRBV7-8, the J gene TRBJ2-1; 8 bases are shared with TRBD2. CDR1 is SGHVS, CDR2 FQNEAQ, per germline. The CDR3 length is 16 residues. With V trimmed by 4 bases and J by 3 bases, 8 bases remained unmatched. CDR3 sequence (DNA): TGTGCCAGCAGCTATTTTAGCGGGATATACTACAATGAGCAGTTCTTC. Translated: CASSYFSGIYYNEQFF.

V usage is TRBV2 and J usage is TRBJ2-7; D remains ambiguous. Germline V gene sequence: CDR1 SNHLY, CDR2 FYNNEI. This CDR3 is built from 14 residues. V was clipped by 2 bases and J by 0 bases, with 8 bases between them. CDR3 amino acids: CASSEMGISYEQYF. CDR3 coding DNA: TGTGCCAGCAGTGAAATGGGCATCTCCTACGAGCAGTACTTC.

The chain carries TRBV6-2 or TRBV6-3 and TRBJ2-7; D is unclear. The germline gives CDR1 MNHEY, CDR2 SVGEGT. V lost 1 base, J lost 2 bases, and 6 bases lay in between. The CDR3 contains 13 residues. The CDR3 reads CASSYYGTYEQYV. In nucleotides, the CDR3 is TGTGCCAGCAGTTACTACGGTACCTACGAGCAGTACGTC.

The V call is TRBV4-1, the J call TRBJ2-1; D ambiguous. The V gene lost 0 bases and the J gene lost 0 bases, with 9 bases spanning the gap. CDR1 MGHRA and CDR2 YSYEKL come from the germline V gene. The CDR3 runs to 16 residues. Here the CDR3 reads CASSQDYSSSYNEQFF. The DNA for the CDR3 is TGCGCCAGCAGCCAAGATTACTCGAGCTCCTACAATGAGCAGTTCTTC.

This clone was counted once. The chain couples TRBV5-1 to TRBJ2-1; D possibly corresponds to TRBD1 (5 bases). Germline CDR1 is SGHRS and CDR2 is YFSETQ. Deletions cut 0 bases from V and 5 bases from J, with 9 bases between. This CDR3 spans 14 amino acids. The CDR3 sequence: CASSLVQGNNEQFF. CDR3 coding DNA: TGCGCCAGCAGCTTGGTTCAGGGAAACAATGAGCAGTTCTTC.

The CDR3 DNA reads TGTGCCAGTAGTATAGACCGCTTCTCTGGAAACACCATATATTTT. Translation gives CASSIDRFSGNTIYF. This rearrangement joins TRBV19 to TRBJ1-3; D not certain. From germline, CDR1 is LNHDA and CDR2 SQIVND (reference sequence). The CDR3 runs 15 residues. Trimming took 0 bases from V and 0 from J, leaving 6 bases between them.